These 6 T cell receptor beta chains were all obtained from the same sample, sequenced in a study of shared clonotypes between healthy human individuals. Cells designated naive CD8 were CD45RO-negative and were positively selected for CCR7, with terminally differentiated effector memory CD45RA+ cells excluded. Some clones are missing from TCRdb's copy, which holds only in-frame ones; the method was immunoSEQ multiplex PCR. Seen here are hundreds of thousands of clones, 90% to 97% observed once, and the top ten hold about 0.11%. Sequencing used naive CD8+ T cells sorted from blood. These receptors originate from a woman younger than 45 in good health.

The chain employs TRBV4-1 and TRBJ2-6, with 8 bases that match TRBD1. CDR3 size: 18 residues. The V gene's germline CDR1 is MGHRA and CDR2 YSYEKL. Trimming removed 2 bases from V and 1 base from J; junction bases left unmatched: 7. The CDR3: CASSQPGTGPSGANVLTF. The DNA for the CDR3 is TGCGCCAGCAGCCAACCAGGGACAGGACCTTCTGGGGCCAACGTCCTGACTTTC.

The V call is TRBV28, the J call TRBJ2-1; 11 bases match TRBD2. The trim removed 2 bases at V and 12 bases at J, leaving 6 bases unmatched. Germline V gene lookup returns CDR1 MDHEN and CDR2 SYDVKM. CDR3 length equals 14 residues. CDR3 nucleotide sequence: TGTGCCAGCAGTTTACTCAGACTAGCGGGAAGGCAGTTCTTC. This encodes CASSLLRLAGRQFF.

The V call is TRBV7-9, the J call TRBJ2-7; no clear D. The V gene's germline CDR1 is SEHNR and CDR2 FQNEAQ (reference sequence). This CDR3 has 12 amino acids. V was trimmed by 8 bases and J by 2 bases, leaving 10 bases between them. As DNA, the CDR3 is TGTGCCAGCCGCGGCAGCACCTACGAGCAGTACTTC. Translating gives CASRGSTYEQYF.

J is TRBJ2-2 and V is TRBV27; the D is unclear. Germline V gene lookup returns CDR1 MNHEY and CDR2 SMNVEV (reference sequence). The CDR3 runs 15 residues. V lost 3 bases to trimming and J lost 0 bases, with 8 bases between them. The CDR3 DNA reads as TGTGCCAGCAGTTTGAGTGGCGCGAACACCGGGGAGCTGTTTTTT. Its protein product is CASSLSGANTGELFF.

The chain couples TRBV5-4 to TRBJ1-1; D is undetermined. Germline V lookup: CDR1 SGHNT, CDR2 YYREEE (reference sequence). The CDR3 extends over 15 amino acids. Trimming took 0 bases from V and 0 from J, leaving 9 bases between them. CDR3: CASSLETLLNTEAFF. CDR3 in DNA: TGTGCCAGCAGCTTGGAGACCTTGTTGAACACTGAAGCTTTCTTT.

J is TRBJ2-5 and V is TRBV5-1, with 9 bases fitting TRBD2. J lost 1 base, V lost 1 base, and 2 bases had no gene match. The CDR3 consists of 15 residues. Germline values: CDR1 SGHRS, CDR2 YFSETQ. The CDR3 bases are TGCGCCAGCAGCTTGACTAGCGGGTTCCAAGAGACCCAGTACTTC. Its translation: CASSLTSGFQETQYF.